This TCR beta chain comes out of a study of cytomegalovirus exposure and HLA in healthy donors listed by TCRdb under 2017. Study-wide context: A later analysis indicated that the roughly 130 validation repertoires were generated on the platform also employed for the 650 to 850 repertoires of the first cohort. The study combined high-throughput TCR immunosequencing, statistical association of individual TCRs with disease status, and machine learning to predict cytomegalovirus infection status. The study aimed to test whether signatures of past pathogen exposure could be identified by cataloging public T cell receptors. A separate validation cohort of roughly 130 different subjects was used in addition to the approximately 640-subject first cohort. Results the study describes overall, beyond this receptor: A few of the identified cytomegalovirus-associated TCR beta chains were confirmed in vitro to be specific for cytomegalovirus antigens. Cytomegalovirus status was reported to be diagnosed by the classifier with high specificity and sensitivity in both the original and validation cohorts. A total of 164 TCR beta chains were listed by the study as associated with cytomegalovirus. A later analysis lacked HLA typing for the validation cohort, so it scored co-occurrence in that cohort across all 110 or so repertoires. A later analysis found that TCRs clustered in the first cohort also tended to co-occur in the 130 or so validation repertoires, with approximately 93% of cluster scores above 0. While some public TCRs were present in many individuals, most TCR sequences turned up only very rarely across donors. According to the authors, the approach could potentially be generalized to other disease states and immunological phenotypes.

Library preparation was by the immunoSEQ multiplex PCR assay. In the authors' own workflow: A statistical classification framework was built for diagnosing cytomegalovirus status from the catalog of TCR beta chain sequences. In its TCRdb copy, this immuneACCESS table keeps in-frame sequences only and misses some clones. Where compared with another copy, unresolved V genes explain less than half of these, and the others have no known cause. V and J calls and clone size are as listed in that table; D and trimming were resolved from the DNA. The sample table contains about 120,000 clones; only one count was recorded for about 84% of them. 2.1% of the sample is in the top ten clones. The donors were included in the validation cohort of over a hundred subjects, a group kept apart from the approximately 650-subject first cohort. With regard to this clone: Its target antigen remains unknown. Base qualities are not at hand, and no much larger clone is one base apart.

The junction shows trimming of 0 bases on V and 5 bases on J, plus 11 bases between the germline ends. From the cysteine up to the phenylalanine, the CDR3 has a length of 14 residues. The entry retains the CDR3 DNA only, 42 bases that are in frame from base 1. From the germline V gene, CDR1 is SGHTS and CDR2 is YDEGEE. In this chain, TRBV5-8 is recombined with TRBJ1-1; the D region possibly corresponds to TRBD1 (5 bases align). Sequenced sample: PBMCs. This sequence was found in a woman in her twenties or thirties in good health and CMV-seronegative. CDR3 sequence: CASSLAGIKTEAFF. The DNA is as follows: TGTGCCAGCAGCTTGGCAGGGATTAAGACTGAAGCTTTCTTT. This CDR3, with the reference TRBV5-8 and TRBJ1-1 proteins standing in past its ends, gives the full variable domain EAGVTQSPTHLIKTRGQQATLRCSPISGHTSVYWYQQALGLGLQFLLWYDEGEERNRGNFPPRFSGRQFPNYSSELNVNALELEDSALYLCASSLAGIKTEAFFGQGTRLTVV.